This is a list of T cell receptor beta chains from one sample in a study of response to subunit inactivated influenza vaccine. Each CDR3 protein is one row after TCRdb ran MiXCR on the RT-PCR reads. The table lists 550,000 to 800,000 distinct CDR3 sequences, approximately 15% of them singletons, with 5.5% to 8% in the top ten. The sequencing used PBMCs from blood, collected 14 to 15 days before vaccination. The receptors originated from a man aged 45-60 years who received an inactivated influenza vaccine. Each CDR3 is given with its conserved first and last residue. The D gene is left open where the match is weak. Size tells how often a clone was seen (once, few, many) or the class of an expanded clone, and some rows leave it out.

>.|TRBJ2-3|19|many|TRBV11-2
CASSASVPRSPSNTDTQYF
TGTGCCAGCAGCGCATCAGTTCCGCGAAGCCCGTCGAACACAGATACGCAGTATTTT
>.|TRBJ2-7|17|many|TRBV5-1
CASSTSLQGPSSYEQYF
TGCGCCAGCAGCACGTCCCTCCAGGGGCCGAGCTCCTACGAGCAGTACTTC
>.|TRBJ2-7|15|few|TRBV18
CASSPPGQYFYEQYF
TGTGCCAGCTCACCACCTGGACAGTACTTCTACGAGCAGTACTTC
>.|TRBJ1-1|14|.|TRBV12-3/TRBV12-4
CASSLGYQTGEAFF
TGTGCCAGCAGTTTAGGCTATCAGACGGGTGAAGCTTTCTTT
>TRBD1|TRBJ1-2|14|.|TRBV7-9
CASSLSGTAYGYTF
TGTGCCAGCAGCTTGTCCGGGACAGCCTATGGCTACACCTTC
>TRBD1|TRBJ1-3|14|few|TRBV30
CAWRTGTGGNTIYF
TGTGCCTGGAGAACCGGGACAGGGGGAAACACCATATATTTT
>.|TRBJ2-4|13|few|TRBV5-1
CASSLTPTGTWYF
TGCGCCAGCAGCTTGACTCCGACAGGTACTTGGTACTTC
>.|TRBJ2-7|14|few|TRBV20-1
CSARNRAGTYEQYF
TGCAGTGCTAGGAACAGGGCCGGGACCTACGAGCAGTACTTC
>.|TRBJ2-3|13|.|TRBV28
CASSLGDWDTQYF
TGTGCCAGCAGTTTGGGGGACTGGGATACGCAGTATTTT
>.|TRBJ2-1|14|many|TRBV6-2/TRBV6-3
CASSRALETDEQFF
TGTGCCAGCTCCCGGGCCTTAGAGACGGATGAGCAGTTCTTC
>.|TRBJ2-7|14|few|TRBV5-1
CASSTGQISYEQYF
TGCGCCAGCAGCACCGGACAAATCTCCTACGAGCAGTACTTC
>.|TRBJ1-6|13|many|TRBV5-1
CASCRAGTSPLHF
TGCGCCAGCTGTCGAGCAGGGACTTCACCCCTCCACTTT
>.|TRBJ2-2|13|many|TRBV2
CARKQGNTGELFF
TGTGCCAGGAAACAGGGGAACACCGGGGAGCTGTTTTTT
>TRBD1|TRBJ2-2|15|many|TRBV20-1
CSARGTVRRTGELFF
TGCAGTGCTAGGGGGACAGTGAGGCGGACCGGGGAGCTGTTTTTT